One and the same sample provided the 32 T cell receptor beta chains below, sequenced in a study of identical twins. TCRdb reprocessed the 5' RACE reads with MiXCR, giving one entry per CDR3 protein. The sample includes a few hundred thousand distinct CDR3 sequences, approximately 9.1% of them seen just once. The sequencing input was naive T cells sorted from blood. The origin of the receptors is a woman aged 45-60 years in good health.

This clonotype was counted only a few times. V and J are TRBV11-2 and TRBJ2-1; unclear D gene. The CDR3 is 13 amino acids. CDR1 and CDR2 (germline): SGHAT, FQNNGV. The ends were cut back, 5 bases at V and 7 bases at J, with 12 bases in the middle. The CDR3 DNA is TGTGCCAGCAGCCCGGTGGCGGTGAATGAGCAGTTCTTC. Protein product: CASSPVAVNEQFF.

The chain couples TRBV12-3 or TRBV12-4 to TRBJ2-1; 13 bases fit TRBD2. J gave up 8 bases and V 3 bases, and 4 bases lay outside the gene matches. There are 15 residues in the CDR3. As DNA, the CDR3 is TGTGCCAGCAGTTTTGGGACTAGCGGGAACGATGAGCAGTTCTTC. As protein: CASSFGTSGNDEQFF.

This clonotype appeared a few times. The chain employs TRBV27 and TRBJ1-1, with D perhaps matching TRBD1 (6 bases). Germline V gene data show CDR1 as MNHEY and CDR2 as SMNVEV (reference sequence). Trimming took off 3 bases at V and 7 bases at J, with 15 bases between the two ends. This CDR3 has 14 residues. CDR3 loop: CASSLRDTTSEAFF. The CDR3 coding sequence is TGTGCCAGCAGTTTGCGGGACACTACCAGTGAAGCTTTCTTT.

The rearrangement links TRBV6-1 to TRBJ2-3; D gene unclear. Germline-derived CDR1 and CDR2 are MNHNS and SASEGT. The germline V and J ends were trimmed by 11 bases and 5 bases, with 11 bases remaining between them. CDR3 length equals 11 residues. The CDR3 coding sequence is TGTGCCTGCTCGGACGGAGATACGCAGTATTTT. It codes for CACSDGDTQYF.

V gene TRBV5-1 combines with J gene TRBJ2-3; D is possibly TRBD1 (6 bases). The germline gives CDR1 SGHRS, CDR2 YFSETQ. The CDR3 is 14 amino acids. The V end lost 3 bases, the J end lost 4 bases, and 12 bases lay between the germline ends. The chain's CDR3 is CASSSREGADTQYF. In nucleotides, the CDR3 is TGCGCCAGCAGCTCGAGAGAGGGGGCAGATACGCAGTATTTT.

J is TRBJ2-7 and V is TRBV9; 9 bases align to TRBD1. Germline-derived CDR1 and CDR2 are SGDLS and YYNGEE. CDR3 size: 14 residues. The J segment lost 3 bases and the V segment lost 3 bases, leaving 4 bases of the junction unmatched. The CDR3 sequence is CASSGGQGLYEQYF. CDR3 in DNA: TGTGCCAGCAGCGGGGGACAGGGCCTCTACGAGCAGTACTTC.

Here the CDR3 DNA reads TGTGCCAGCAGCTCCGGATGGGACCCCAACGCCCACGAGCAGTACTTC. This translates into CASSSGWDPNAHEQYF. The chain recombines TRBV7-9 with TRBJ2-7; D might be TRBD1 or TRBD2, each matching 5 bases. Germline V gene data show CDR1 as SEHNR and CDR2 as FQNEAQ (reference sequence). V lost 4 bases to trimming and J lost 5 bases, with 21 bases between them. This CDR3 comprises 16 residues.

V is TRBV2 and J is TRBJ1-1; D is uncertain. V was shortened by 6 bases and J by 4 bases, with 15 bases between the two germline ends. The CDR3 extends over 14 amino acids. The V gene's germline CDR1 is SNHLY and CDR2 FYNNEI. The CDR3 sequence: CASRGPPIGTEAFF. The CDR3 nucleotides read TGTGCCAGCAGGGGCCCCCCGATCGGCACTGAAGCTTTCTTT.

This clonotype appeared many times. The chain carries TRBV5-1 and TRBJ2-2; D remains unclear. The CDR3 is made up of 12 amino acids. Germline V gives CDR1 SGHRS, CDR2 YFSETQ. V was shortened by 3 bases and J by 5 bases, with 5 bases between the two germline ends. DNA of the CDR3: TGCGCCAGCAGCTGGGGAACCGGGGAGCTGTTTTTT. This translates into CASSWGTGELFF.

At least ten counts were recorded for this clonotype. The chain carries TRBV5-1 and TRBJ2-5; 8 bases align to TRBD2. The CDR3 is 14 amino acids. CDR1 is SGHRS and CDR2 is YFSETQ in the germline V gene. Trimming at V came to 6 bases and at J to 0 bases, leaving 4 bases not matched to a gene. The CDR3 DNA sequence: TGCGCCAGCAAAATAGCGGGGTACCAAGAGACCCAGTACTTC. Its translation: CASKIAGYQETQYF. The full variable domain, with the rest looked up from reference TRBV5-1 and TRBJ2-5, is KAGVTQTPRYLIKTRGQQVTLSCSPISGHRSVSWYQQTPGQGLQFLFEYFSETQRNKGNFPGRFSGRQFSNSRSEMNVSTLELGDSALYLCASKIAGYQETQYFGPGTRLLVL.

The sample holds many counts of this clonotype. The chain joins TRBV20-1 to TRBJ2-1; TRBD1 is a possible D gene (6 bases). Germline V lookup: CDR1 DFQATT, CDR2 SNEGSKA (reference sequence). The CDR3 length is 15 residues. The V end was cut by 5 bases, the J end by 9 bases, with 23 bases between. The DNA of the CDR3 is TGCAGTGCTCCGGGACCTACAGGGCTCTCTGGTGAGCAGTTCTTC. Translating it yields CSAPGPTGLSGEQFF.

This clonotype has at least ten counts. V and J are TRBV29-1 and TRBJ2-7; TRBD1 matches 10 bases. Germline-derived CDR1 and CDR2 are SQVTM and ANQGSEA. This CDR3 is 15 amino acids long. The J segment lost 2 bases and the V segment lost 6 bases, leaving 10 bases of the junction unmatched. The CDR3 is CSVLRRGTGAYEQYF. CDR3 sequence (DNA): TGCAGCGTCTTACGTCGAGGGACAGGGGCCTACGAGCAGTACTTC.

This clonotype was seen repeatedly, ten times or more. The chain's CDR3 is CASSFVPGQGVTQYF. CDR3 in DNA: TGTGCCAGCAGTTTCGTGCCGGGACAGGGAGTTACGCAGTATTTT. V is TRBV27 and J is TRBJ2-3, with TRBD1 matching over 9 bases. The junction had 9 bases not matched to a gene; V was cut back by 3 bases and J by 8 bases. This CDR3 has 15 amino acids. Germline CDR1 reads MNHEY; CDR2 reads SMNVEV (reference sequence).

J is TRBJ2-1 and V is TRBV20-1; D gene unclear. Trimming shortened V by 5 bases and J by 8 bases, and 13 bases separated the two germline ends. In germline, CDR1 is DFQATT, CDR2 SNEGSKA (reference sequence). CDR3 length: 12 amino acids. CDR3 nucleotide sequence: TGCAGTGCTCGGCATGGGCCCGATGAGCAGTTCTTC. Encoded protein: CSARHGPDEQFF.

This chain connects TRBV5-1 to TRBJ2-1; no reliable D call. Germline CDR1 and CDR2: SGHRS and YFSETQ. This CDR3 contains 12 residues. Trimming removed 7 bases from V and 8 bases from J, with 13 bases in between. This chain's CDR3 is CASHDNTDEQFF. The CDR3 DNA is TGCGCCAGCCACGACAATACGGATGAGCAGTTCTTC.

As regards this clonotype: This sequence may be a read error, since a much larger clone differs from it by one base. Because the CDR3 is missing its conserved closing phenylalanine or tryptophan, this is likely a read error. This rearrangement joins TRBV4-1 to TRBJ2-1, with a possible D match to TRBD2 (5 bases). The ends were cut back, 7 bases at V and 2 bases at J, with 18 bases in the middle. Germline V gene lookup returns CDR1 MGHRA and CDR2 YSYEKL. The CDR3 runs to 16 residues. CDR3 loop: CASTSSTRLPYNEQFI. The DNA of the CDR3 is TGCGCCAGCACCAGTAGTACTAGACTGCCCTACAATGAGCAGTTCATC.

The chain employs TRBV11-1 and TRBJ1-1; D possibly corresponds to TRBD1 (5 bases). From germline, CDR1 is SGHAT and CDR2 FQDESV (reference sequence). The CDR3 spans 15 residues. Trimming stripped 4 bases from V and 5 bases from J, with 17 bases between. The CDR3, as DNA: TGTGCCAGCAGCTCGCCTCCGGGACGTAAAACTGAAGCTTTCTTT. Its translation: CASSSPPGRKTEAFF.

There are many counts of this clonotype. The chain has TRBV7-9 and TRBJ2-5; no reliable D call. Trimming left V 5 bases short and J 2 bases short, with 9 bases between. Germline lookup yields CDR1 SEHNR and CDR2 FQNEAQ (reference sequence). The CDR3 is 13 amino acids. CDR3 bases: TGTGCCAGCAGCCCCCGACGACAAGAGACCCAGTACTTC. As protein: CASSPRRQETQYF.

At least ten counts were recorded for this clonotype. The rearrangement links TRBV6-6 to TRBJ1-5; 9 bases line up with TRBD1. Per the germline V gene, CDR1 is MNHNY and CDR2 is SVGAGI (reference sequence). This CDR3 region has 15 residues. The J segment lost 9 bases and the V segment lost 6 bases, leaving 12 bases of the junction unmatched. CDR3 DNA sequence: TGTGCCAGCAGCTCGGGACAGGGCGTAGGGCTGCCCCAGCATTTT. Translated: CASSSGQGVGLPQHF.

The chain recombines TRBV21-1 with TRBJ2-7; the table's D gene call, TRBD1, was not cross checked with the DNA. TRBV21-1 is described as a pseudogene. The CDR3 is made up of 19 amino acids. The CDR3: CASSNFTRTGVRRDYEQYF. The CDR3 nucleotides read TGTGCCAGCAGCAACTTTACCCGGACAGGGGTTAGACGGGACTACGAGCAGTACTTC.

The table lists this clonotype with a few counts. The chain combines TRBV29-1 with TRBJ2-5, with a possible D match to TRBD2 (5 bases). The CDR3 runs to 11 residues. V was clipped by 7 bases and J by 5 bases, with 11 bases between them. The V gene's germline CDR1 is SQVTM and CDR2 ANQGSEA. The CDR3 sequence: CSAGVLETQYF. The DNA of the CDR3 is TGCAGCGCCGGGGTTTTGGAGACCCAGTACTTC.

This clonotype was observed at least ten times. The chain has TRBV27 and TRBJ1-6, with D possibly matching TRBD1 (6 bases). Germline loops: CDR1 MNHEY, CDR2 SMNVEV (reference sequence). Trimming shortened V by 0 bases and J by 6 bases, and 12 bases separated the two germline ends. The CDR3 has 16 residues. The CDR3 loop is CASSLSPGAPNSPLHF. CDR3 coding DNA: TGTGCCAGCAGTTTATCGCCGGGGGCGCCTAATTCACCCCTCCACTTT.

This clonotype has at least ten counts. The V call is TRBV20-1, the J call TRBJ2-5; D call uncertain. CDR3 size: 13 residues. Germline V lookup: CDR1 DFQATT, CDR2 SNEGSKA (reference sequence). The V end lost 0 bases, the J end lost 5 bases, and 10 bases lay between the germline ends. This chain's CDR3 is CSAREAVKETQYF. Written as DNA, the CDR3 is TGCAGTGCTAGAGAGGCGGTCAAGGAGACCCAGTACTTC.

The chain links TRBV11-3 to TRBJ2-7; D gene unclear. V lost 5 bases and J 1 base, leaving 15 bases between the germline ends. CDR1 is SGHNT, CDR2 YENEEA, per germline. This CDR3 spans 15 amino acids. Here the CDR3 reads CASSPRATLSYEQYF. In nucleotides, the CDR3 is TGTGCCAGCAGCCCTCGGGCTACCCTTTCCTACGAGCAGTACTTC. The variable domain in full, completed from reference TRBV11-3 and TRBJ2-7, reads EAGVVQSPRYKIIEKKQPVAFWCNPISGHNTLYWYLQNLGQGPELLIRYENEEAVDDSQLPKDRFSAERLKGVDSTLKIQPAELGDSAVYLCASSPRATLSYEQYFGPGTRLTVT.

This clonotype was detected ten times or more. This chain uses TRBV6-5 with TRBJ2-1; 7 bases line up with TRBD1. The ends lost 0 bases at V and 5 bases at J; junction bases unmatched: 7. The CDR3 loop spans 16 amino acids. From germline, CDR1 is MNHEY and CDR2 SVGAGI. The CDR3 sequence: CASSYSFRQGNNEQFF. The CDR3 DNA reads TGTGCCAGCAGTTACTCGTTCCGACAGGGCAACAATGAGCAGTTCTTC.

The V and J genes are TRBV24-1 and TRBJ2-2; tentatively, D is TRBD2 (5 bases). Trimming left V 6 bases short and J 4 bases short, with 14 bases between. CDR1 KGHDR and CDR2 SFDVKD come from the germline V gene. The length of the CDR3 is 15 residues. The CDR3 sequence is CATSNSGISTGELFF. In nucleotides, the CDR3 is TGTGCCACCAGTAACTCGGGGATAAGCACCGGGGAGCTGTTTTTT.

The V gene is TRBV12-3 or TRBV12-4, the J gene TRBJ2-1; D assignment may be TRBD1 or TRBD2 (5 bases each). The V end lost 3 bases, the J end lost 8 bases, and 17 bases lay between the germline ends. CDR3 size: 15 residues. CDR3 sequence reads: CASSLGPSAFDEQFF. The CDR3, as DNA: TGTGCCAGCAGTTTGGGACCTTCAGCCTTCGATGAGCAGTTCTTC.

This clonotype was seen many times. V usage is TRBV7-3 and J usage is TRBJ2-1, with 7 nucleotides matching TRBD2. Per the germline V gene, CDR1 is SGHTA and CDR2 is FQGTGA. V was clipped by 4 bases and J by 10 bases; unmatched bases: 10. There are 14 residues in the CDR3. For the CDR3, the DNA is TGTGCCAGCAGCTCCCGGGGACTACTATCCGAGCAGTTCTTC. It encodes CASSSRGLLSEQFF. Looking up the rest from reference TRBV7-3 and TRBJ2-1 gives the full variable domain: GAGVSQTPSNKVTEKGKYVELRCDPISGHTALYWYRQSLGQGPEFLIYFQGTGAADDSGLPNDRFFAVRPEGSVSTLKIQRTERGDSAVYLCASSSRGLLSEQFFGPGTRLTVL.

This clonotype occurred a few times. V gene TRBV5-1 combines with J gene TRBJ1-1; D not certain. V lost 2 bases and J lost 3, with 11 bases in between. The CDR3 extends over 14 amino acids. Germline V lookup: CDR1 SGHRS, CDR2 YFSETQ. The CDR3 region has the DNA TGCGCCAGCAGCTTCCTTAGGGCGGACACTGAAGCTTTCTTT. Translating gives CASSFLRADTEAFF.

There are many counts of this clonotype. The rearrangement links TRBV5-1 to TRBJ2-1; 7 nucleotides match TRBD2. The CDR3 has 14 residues. The J segment lost 7 bases and the V segment lost 3 bases, leaving 7 bases of the junction unmatched. Germline CDR1 is SGHRS and CDR2 is YFSETQ. CDR3 residues: CASSSVAGQNEQFF. DNA for the CDR3: TGCGCCAGCAGCTCAGTAGCGGGTCAGAATGAGCAGTTCTTC.

This clonotype was picked up many times. V gene TRBV12-3 or TRBV12-4 combines with J gene TRBJ1-2; a weak D match, TRBD1 (6 bases). Between the trimmed V and J ends, which lost 8 bases and 2 bases, there was a span of 9 bases. This CDR3 has 12 amino acids. This CDR3 reads CASLGTNYGYTF. The CDR3 DNA sequence: TGTGCCAGCCTCGGGACAAACTATGGCTACACCTTC.

This clonotype has ten or more counts. The rearrangement joins TRBV7-9 to TRBJ2-7; 9 nucleotides line up with TRBD1. The germline V gene has CDR1 SEHNR and CDR2 FQNEAQ (reference sequence). The CDR3 is 14 amino acids. V lost 6 bases and J lost 6; bases outside the gene matches: 9. DNA of the CDR3: TGTGCCAGCAGTCACTCCGGGACAGGGAGCGAGCAGTACTTC. Protein sequence: CASSHSGTGSEQYF.